The 21 T cell receptor beta chains reported below all come from one sample, sequenced in a study of T cell repertoires in cytomegalovirus infection. TCRdb reanalysed the reads using MiXCR and keeps one entry per CDR3 protein. There are approximately 170,000 distinct CDR3 sequences in the sample; about 15% occur only once, and 18% lies in the top ten. Material for sequencing was CD8+ T cells from PBMCs. These receptors all stem from a human donor in good health (CMV status not recorded). Some clones in this sample may be carry-over from other donors' samples.

This clonotype was detected many times. The J gene is TRBJ2-7, the V gene TRBV6-2 or TRBV6-3, with 7 bases lining up with TRBD1. Trimming took 7 bases from V and 2 from J; bases not matched to a gene: 8. The CDR3 totals 14 residues. CDR1 and CDR2 from the germline V gene are MNHEY and SVGEGT. CDR3 sequence: CASNGQAWTYEQYF. In DNA form, the CDR3 reads TGTGCCAGCAACGGACAGGCCTGGACCTACGAGCAGTACTTC.

The J gene is TRBJ2-7, the V gene TRBV11-2; D perhaps matches TRBD2 (6 bases). Trimming shortened V by 6 bases and J by 3 bases, and 12 bases separated the two germline ends. Germline V gene lookup returns CDR1 SGHAT and CDR2 FQNNGV. CDR3 length equals 13 residues. CDR3 sequence: CASRGDGGYEQYF. CDR3 nucleotide sequence: TGTGCCAGCAGAGGGGACGGGGGCTACGAGCAGTACTTC. Full variable domain (missing parts from reference TRBV11-2 and TRBJ2-7): EAGVAQSPRYKIIEKRQSVAFWCNPISGHATLYWYQQILGQGPKLLIQFQNNGVVDDSQLPKDRFSAERLKGVDSTLKIQPAKLEDSAVYLCASRGDGGYEQYFGPGTRLTVT.

The chain recombines TRBV7-3 with TRBJ1-1; 9 nucleotides agree with TRBD1. The CDR3 is 15 residues long. The germline CDR1 and CDR2 sequences are SGHTA and FQGTGA. V dropped 4 bases and J dropped 4; count of bases not matched to a gene: 7. CDR3 loop: CASSSRTGEVTEAFF. CDR3 in DNA: TGTGCCAGCAGCTCGAGGACAGGGGAGGTCACTGAAGCTTTCTTT.

This clonotype was counted a few times. CDR3 nucleotides: TGTGCCAGCAGCGCGGACGTCTCCTACGAGCAGTACTTC. Amino acids: CASSADVSYEQYF. This chain uses TRBV7-2 with TRBJ2-7; D is uncertain. Germline CDR1 is SGHTA and CDR2 is FQGNSA. V lost 5 bases, J lost 0 bases, and 8 bases lay in between. The CDR3 is 13 amino acids.

V gene TRBV20-1 combines with J gene TRBJ2-2; 7 bases agree with TRBD1. V was pared by 7 bases and J by 2 bases, with 10 bases of the junction left unmatched. The CDR3 consists of 15 residues. The germline V gene encodes CDR1 DFQATT and CDR2 SNEGSKA (reference sequence). CDR3 in amino acids: CSDPPGQSNTGELFF. DNA for the CDR3: TGCAGTGACCCACCGGGACAGTCAAACACCGGGGAGCTGTTTTTT.

The gene calls are TRBV2 and TRBJ2-4; 7 nucleotides line up with TRBD2. V was pared by 9 bases and J by 8 bases, with 1 base of the junction left unmatched. The germline CDR1 and CDR2 sequences are SNHLY and FYNNEI. The CDR3 covers 10 residues. The CDR3 here is CASGRDIQYF. In nucleotides, the CDR3 is TGTGCCAGTGGGAGGGACATTCAGTACTTC.

The CDR3 region is CATSRSPDSTREQYF. CDR3 bases: TGTGCCACCAGCAGGTCGCCCGACTCGACGCGAGAGCAGTACTTC. The genes are TRBV15 and TRBJ2-7; D not certain. V was cut by 3 bases and J by 7 bases, with 19 bases left in between. Germline V gives CDR1 LNHNV, CDR2 YYDKDF (reference sequence). The CDR3 contains 15 residues. Variable domain in full (rest from reference TRBV15 and TRBJ2-7): DAMVIQNPRYQVTQFGKPVTLSCSQTLNHNVMYWYQQKSSQAPKLLFHYYDKDFNNEADTPDNFQSRRPNTSFCFLDIRSPGLGDTAMYLCATSRSPDSTREQYFGPGTRLTVT.

This clonotype was detected only a few times. The chain is built from TRBV6-4 and TRBJ2-3, with 14 nucleotides matching TRBD2. The CDR3 loop spans 16 amino acids. The germline V gene encodes CDR1 MRHNA and CDR2 SNTAGT. With 0 bases clipped from V and 6 bases from J, the junction kept 2 bases outside the gene matches. Here the CDR3 reads CASSDSTSGGADTQYF. CDR3 bases: TGTGCCAGCAGTGACTCGACTAGCGGGGGGGCCGATACGCAGTATTTT.

This clonotype occurred a few times. The rearrangement links TRBV29-1 to TRBJ2-3; D gene unclear. This CDR3 has 13 amino acids. Trimming removed 3 bases from V and 4 bases from J, with 11 bases in between. Per the germline V gene, CDR1 is SQVTM and CDR2 is ANQGSEA. The CDR3 nucleotides read TGCAGCGTTGAGCCCCCCCGGGCAGATACGCAGTATTTT. This translates into CSVEPPRADTQYF.

In its sample, this clonotype was seen a few times. The chain has TRBV6-6 and TRBJ2-2; D is ambiguous. The V end was cut by 6 bases, the J end by 1 base, with 15 bases between. The germline V gene encodes CDR1 MNHNY and CDR2 SVGAGI (reference sequence). This CDR3 is built from 16 residues. The CDR3 nucleotides read TGTGCCAGCAGCCGATTAGGATCACGGAACACCGGGGAGCTGTTTTTT. It specifies CASSRLGSRNTGELFF.

This clonotype was found many times. The rearrangement uses TRBV11-2 and TRBJ2-3; tentatively, D is TRBD2 (5 bases). V was clipped by 1 base and J by 2 bases, with 10 bases between them. This CDR3 spans 15 amino acids. Germline CDR1 reads SGHAT; CDR2 reads FQNNGV. CDR3 in amino acids: CASSLGETFTDTQYF. The DNA of the CDR3 is TGTGCCAGCAGCTTAGGGGAGACTTTCACAGATACGCAGTATTTT.

J is TRBJ2-1 and V is TRBV7-2; TRBD2 matches at 12 bases. This CDR3 has 14 amino acids. V gave up 10 bases and J gave up 5 bases; unmatched junction bases: 6. Looked up from germline, CDR1 is SGHTA and CDR2 is FQGNSA. DNA of the CDR3: TGTGCCACCCTCACTAGCGGGAGGAACAATGAGCAGTTCTTC. This encodes CATLTSGRNNEQFF.

This clonotype was recorded at least ten times. The rearrangement joins TRBV7-2 to TRBJ1-6; D remains ambiguous. The CDR3 has 14 amino acids. V was pared by 5 bases and J by 14 bases, with 19 bases between. Germline V gene lookup returns CDR1 SGHTA and CDR2 FQGNSA. The CDR3 region is CASSPGPRYSTLHF. The CDR3 DNA is TGTGCCAGCAGCCCCGGACCCCGTTATTCCACCCTCCACTTT.

The CDR3 loop is CASSLPGTSKEQFF. As DNA, the CDR3 is TGTGCCAGCAGCTTACCCGGGACTAGTAAAGAGCAGTTCTTC. The chain carries TRBV5-5 and TRBJ2-1, with 8 nucleotides matching TRBD2. The CDR3 totals 14 residues. J lost 10 bases, V lost 2 bases, and 8 bases had no gene match. CDR1 is SGHKS, CDR2 YYEKEE, per germline (reference sequence).

The chain couples TRBV7-9 to TRBJ2-7; TRBD2 matches 8 bases. The CDR3 consists of 15 residues. The junction had 5 bases not matched to a gene; V was cut back by 2 bases and J by 2 bases. The germline V gene has CDR1 SEHNR and CDR2 FQNEAQ (reference sequence). CDR3 bases: TGTGCCAGCAGCTTAATAACGGGGGGGACCTACGAGCAGTACTTC. Amino acid sequence: CASSLITGGTYEQYF.

The chain joins TRBV6-2 or TRBV6-3 to TRBJ2-1; D gene ambiguous. The V gene lost 2 bases and the J gene lost 3 bases, with 8 bases spanning the gap. From germline, CDR1 is MNHEY and CDR2 SVGEGT. The CDR3 extends over 14 amino acids. The CDR3 spells CASSYLTLYNEQFF. CDR3 coding DNA: TGTGCCAGCAGTTACCTCACCCTCTACAATGAGCAGTTCTTC.

This clonotype was seen many times. The chain uses TRBV6-2 or TRBV6-3 and TRBJ2-7, with 8 bases aligning to TRBD2. With V trimmed by 0 bases and J by 5 bases, 9 bases remained unmatched. The CDR3 contains 16 residues. The germline gives CDR1 MNHEY, CDR2 SVGEGT. The CDR3, as DNA: TGTGCCAGCAGTTACTCTTGGACGGGGGGGCTCGACGAGCAGTACTTC. Amino acids: CASSYSWTGGLDEQYF.

This clonotype was counted ten times or more. One end of the junction does not line up with germline, which may come from a read error. The rearrangement links TRBV7-2 to TRBJ1-6; 7 bases align to TRBD1. The germline CDR1 and CDR2 sequences are SGHTA and FQGNSA. The CDR3 is 11 amino acids. The CDR3 coding sequence is TGTGCCAGCAGCCCTGGACAGGTTCTAGCCTTT. It is translated as CASSPGQVLAF.

This clonotype was seen a few times. The chain employs TRBV7-2 and TRBJ2-1, with D perhaps TRBD2 (6 bases). Germline CDR1 SGHTA, CDR2 FQGNSA. Trimming pared 5 bases from V and 3 bases from J, leaving 14 bases between. The CDR3 loop spans 15 amino acids. CDR3 coding DNA: TGTGCCAGCAGCCGGGGGAGCGGGTACTACAATGAGCAGTTCTTC. Translation gives CASSRGSGYYNEQFF.

The CDR3 spells CAHGQGEAYEQYF. Written as DNA, the CDR3 is TGTGCCCACGGACAGGGAGAGGCTTACGAGCAGTACTTC. The chain uses TRBV6-2 or TRBV6-3 and TRBJ2-7, with TRBD1 matching over 8 bases. V gave up 11 bases and J gave up 4 bases; unmatched junction bases: 10. Germline assignment: CDR1 MNHEY and CDR2 SVGEGT. The CDR3 extends over 13 amino acids.

This clonotype has only a few counts. One end of the junction varies from germline; a read error may be responsible. The V gene is TRBV14, the J gene TRBJ1-3, with TRBD1 matching over 7 bases. Germline V gene sequence: CDR1 SGHDN, CDR2 FVKESK. This CDR3 is 16 amino acids long. CDR3 nucleotide sequence: TGTGCCAGCAGTTCGGGACAGCGCCGTTATGGACACACCATATATTTT. Its protein product is CASSSGQRRYGHTIYF.